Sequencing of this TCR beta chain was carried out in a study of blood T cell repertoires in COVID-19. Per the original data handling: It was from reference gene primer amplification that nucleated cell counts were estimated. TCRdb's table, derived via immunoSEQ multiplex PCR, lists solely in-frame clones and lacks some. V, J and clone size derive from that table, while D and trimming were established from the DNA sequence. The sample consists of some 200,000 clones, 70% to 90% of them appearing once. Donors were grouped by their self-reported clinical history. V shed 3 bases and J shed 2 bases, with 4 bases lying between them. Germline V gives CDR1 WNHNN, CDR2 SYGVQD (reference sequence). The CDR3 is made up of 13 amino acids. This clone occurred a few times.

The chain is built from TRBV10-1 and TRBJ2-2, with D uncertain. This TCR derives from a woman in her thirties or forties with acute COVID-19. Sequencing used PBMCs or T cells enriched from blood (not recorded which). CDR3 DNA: TGCGCCAGCAGTGACGGTAACACCGGGGAGCTGTTTTTT. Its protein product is CASSDGNTGELFF.